The subject of this entry is one TCR beta chain. The data were produced by immunoSEQ multiplex PCR, yet TCRdb's version contains in-frame clones alone and is incomplete. The table records 130,000 to 150,000 clones, roughly 89% of them present only once. This specimen comes from a study of blood T cell repertoires in COVID-19. The CDR3 is 15 amino acids. Unmatched junction bases numbered 4, after V lost 3 bases and J lost 4 bases. Germline V gene data show CDR1 as SGHRS and CDR2 as YFSETQ. The specimen was peripheral blood. The TCR originated in a woman in her forties or fifties with active or convalescent COVID-19. The rearrangement links TRBV5-1 to TRBJ2-2; 9 positions agree with TRBD2. The CDR3 DNA follows: TGCGCCAGCAGCTCCGGGACTAGCCCCACCGGGGAGCTGTTTTTT. Translation: CASSSGTSPTGELFF. The variable domain in full, with the rest retrieved from reference TRBV5-1 and TRBJ2-2, is KAGVTQTPRYLIKTRGQQVTLSCSPISGHRSVSWYQQTPGQGLQFLFEYFSETQRNKGNFPGRFSGRQFSNSRSEMNVSTLELGDSALYLCASSSGTSPTGELFFGEGSRLTVL.